This T cell receptor beta chain derives from a study of T cell changes during pregnancy in multiple sclerosis. This CDR3 region has 16 residues. Germline V gene lookup returns CDR1 MNHEY and CDR2 SMNVEV (reference sequence). The ends lost 6 bases at V and 4 bases at J; junction bases unmatched: 12. The repertoire was sequenced with immunoSEQ multiplex PCR; TCRdb's copy has only in-frame clones and lacks some. The repertoire has roughly 35,000 clones, 80% to 95% of them found once; the top ten carry 0.4% to 0.45%. V gene TRBV27 combines with J gene TRBJ1-1; 9 positions agree with TRBD1. This specimen was CD4+ T cells from peripheral blood mononuclear cells, taken in the third trimester of pregnancy. This TCR was sampled from a female donor in good health, enrolled as a control in a pregnancy study. This chain's CDR3 is CASRGADRGGLTEAFF. The CDR3 DNA reads as TGTGCCAGCAGAGGGGCTGACAGGGGGGGACTCACTGAAGCTTTCTTT.